This is a list of T cell receptor beta chains from one sample in a study of CD8 T cells in ankylosing spondylitis. TCRdb re-called the 5' RACE reads with MiXCR, one entry per CDR3 protein. The table has fewer than 200,000 distinct CDR3 sequences, 9.8% seen once. Sequencing input: blood, either unsorted or a sorted T cell fraction (not recorded which). The receptors shown here come from a female donor with ankylosing spondylitis or in good health (not recorded which). The CDR3 runs from the conserved cysteine through the conserved F or W. D genes are given only for firm matches. Expanded clones are given a class, and other clones once, few, many or no size at all.

v_gene: TRBV5-1; abundance: few; d_gene: .; j_gene: TRBJ2-7; CDR3aa: CASSLRKRPYEQYF; CDR3nt: TGCGCCAGCAGCTTGAGGAAGAGACCCTACGAGCAGTACTTC
v_gene: TRBV27; abundance: many; d_gene: .; j_gene: TRBJ1-6; CDR3aa: CASSLYGGPNSPLHF; CDR3nt: TGTGCCAGCAGTTTATACGGTGGTCCTAATTCACCCCTCCACTTT
v_gene: TRBV20-1; abundance: many; d_gene: .; j_gene: TRBJ1-5; CDR3aa: CSARDGERQGGNQPQHF; CDR3nt: TGCAGTGCTAGAGATGGGGAGCGGCAGGGAGGCAATCAGCCCCAGCATTTT
v_gene: TRBV7-9; abundance: .; d_gene: .; j_gene: TRBJ2-1; CDR3aa: CASSLKIDEQFF; CDR3nt: TGTGCCAGCAGCCTCAAGATCGATGAGCAGTTCTTC
v_gene: TRBV9; abundance: .; d_gene: .; j_gene: TRBJ2-1; CDR3aa: CASSEGPPGSYNEQFF; CDR3nt: TGTGCCAGCAGCGAGGGGCCCCCGGGCTCCTACAATGAGCAGTTCTTC
v_gene: TRBV13; abundance: few; d_gene: TRBD2; j_gene: TRBJ2-1; CDR3aa: CASSIVGLAGPGSYNEQFF; CDR3nt: TGTGCCAGCAGCATAGTGGGACTAGCGGGTCCGGGCTCCTACAATGAGCAGTTCTTC
v_gene: TRBV6-2/TRBV6-3; abundance: .; d_gene: .; j_gene: TRBJ2-7; CDR3aa: CASSPLSFSYEQYF; CDR3nt: TGTGCCAGCAGCCCCCTATCATTCTCCTACGAGCAGTACTTC
v_gene: TRBV11-1; abundance: .; d_gene: TRBD2; j_gene: TRBJ2-2; CDR3aa: CATSTRATSGSSITGELFF; CDR3nt: TGTGCCACCAGTACCCGGGCGACTAGCGGGAGTTCTATCACCGGGGAGCTGTTTTTT
v_gene: TRBV27; abundance: .; d_gene: .; j_gene: TRBJ2-7; CDR3aa: CASRGGTMLNEQYF; CDR3nt: TGTGCCAGCAGGGGCGGGACAATGTTGAACGAGCAGTACTTC
v_gene: TRBV2; abundance: few; d_gene: .; j_gene: TRBJ1-4; CDR3aa: CAILGVQNEKLFF; CDR3nt: TGTGCCATCTTAGGGGTTCAAAATGAAAAACTGTTTTTT
v_gene: TRBV6-2/TRBV6-3; abundance: many; d_gene: .; j_gene: TRBJ2-7; CDR3aa: CASFQGPYEQYF; CDR3nt: TGTGCCAGCTTCCAGGGCCCCTACGAGCAGTACTTC
v_gene: TRBV4-3; abundance: .; d_gene: .; j_gene: TRBJ1-2; CDR3aa: CASSQEEGGNYGYTF; CDR3nt: TGCGCCAGCAGCCAAGAGGAGGGAGGGAACTATGGCTACACCTTC
v_gene: TRBV11-2; abundance: few; d_gene: .; j_gene: TRBJ2-1; CDR3aa: CASSLVTEVPDEQFF; CDR3nt: TGTGCCAGCAGCTTGGTGACAGAGGTCCCGGATGAGCAGTTCTTC
v_gene: TRBV2; abundance: .; d_gene: TRBD2; j_gene: TRBJ2-1; CDR3aa: CASARTSGRLDEQFF; CDR3nt: TGTGCCAGCGCCCGGACTAGCGGGAGACTTGATGAGCAGTTCTTC
v_gene: TRBV27; abundance: .; d_gene: TRBD2; j_gene: TRBJ2-7; CDR3aa: CASSSGRSSYEQYF; CDR3nt: TGTGCCAGCTCTAGCGGGAGAAGCTCCTACGAGCAGTACTTC
v_gene: TRBV7-2; abundance: .; d_gene: TRBD2; j_gene: TRBJ2-5; CDR3aa: CASSPFSGSQETQYF; CDR3nt: TGTGCCAGCAGCCCCTTTAGCGGGAGCCAAGAGACCCAGTACTTC